The 22 T cell receptor beta chains below all came from one sample that was sequenced in a study of OX40 agonist ivuxolimab in advanced cancers. The table came from immunoSEQ multiplex PCR; TCRdb's copy has only in-frame clones and leaves some out. The sample lists approximately 98,000 clones, approximately 90% seen once, with around 0.64% in the top ten. Sequencing was performed on CD4+ or CD8+ T cells sorted from blood, taken in a trial of the OX40 agonist ivuxolimab. Receptor source: an adult with an advanced solid tumor such as melanoma, head and neck, liver or kidney cancer.

V usage is TRBV2 and J usage is TRBJ2-3, with TRBD1 identical over 9 bases. V lost 2 bases, J lost 2 bases, and 20 bases stayed unmatched. Germline V CDR1 and CDR2: SNHLY, FYNNEI. This CDR3 is 21 amino acids long. CDR3 nucleotides: TGTGCCAGCAGTGAAACAGGGGGCGGCGTCCCGGGGAGGGCCTCCACAGATACGCAGTATTTT. Translated: CASSETGGGVPGRASTDTQYF.

The chain uses TRBV19 and TRBJ2-7, with 8 nucleotides matching TRBD1. Per germline, CDR1 LNHDA and CDR2 SQIVND (reference sequence). Trimming at V came to 5 bases and at J to 1 base, leaving 10 bases not matched to a gene. The CDR3 loop spans 16 amino acids. The CDR3 region is CASSRFGQGYSYEQYF. CDR3 sequence (DNA): TGTGCCAGTAGTCGGTTTGGACAGGGTTATTCCTACGAGCAGTACTTC.

The chain employs TRBV6-6 and TRBJ2-2, with TRBD2 matching 8 bases. Germline assignment: CDR1 MNHNY and CDR2 SVGAGI (reference sequence). The junction had 4 bases not matched to a gene; V was cut back by 11 bases and J by 2 bases. CDR3 length equals 13 residues. CDR3 DNA sequence: TGTGCCGGAAGCGGGGGTAACACCGGGGAGCTGTTTTTT. It translates to CAGSGGNTGELFF.

The rearrangement uses TRBV10-3 and TRBJ1-3; D gene ambiguous. This CDR3 contains 13 residues. V lost 6 bases, J lost 0 bases, and 6 bases lay in between. The V gene's germline CDR1 is ENHRY and CDR2 SYGVKD. CDR3 sequence: CAISRLSGNTIYF. The CDR3 coding sequence is TGTGCCATCAGCAGGCTCTCTGGAAACACCATATATTTT.

The chain combines TRBV27 with TRBJ1-1; 11 nucleotides match TRBD1. J lost 5 bases, V lost 4 bases, and 6 bases had no gene match. The CDR3 is made up of 15 amino acids. Germline CDR1 and CDR2: MNHEY and SMNVEV (reference sequence). CDR3 coding DNA: TGTGCCAGCAGTTGGACAGGGGGCTCAAGTACTGAAGCTTTCTTT. It specifies CASSWTGGSSTEAFF.

This rearrangement joins TRBV7-2 to TRBJ2-3; TRBD1 is a possible D gene (5 bases). The CDR3 is 14 residues long. Trimming stripped 1 base from V and 3 bases from J, with 8 bases between. Germline lookup yields CDR1 SGHTA and CDR2 FQGNSA. The DNA of the CDR3 is TGTGCCAGCAGCTTAGGACAGATTACAGATACGCAGTATTTT. Translating gives CASSLGQITDTQYF.

The rearrangement uses TRBV18 and TRBJ1-2; a weak D match, TRBD1 (5 bases). The CDR3 runs 12 residues. CDR1 is KGHSH and CDR2 is LQKENI in the germline V gene. With 5 bases removed from V and 9 bases from J, the gap between germline ends came to 13 bases. CDR3 loop: CASSSQVQRYTF. The CDR3 coding sequence is TGTGCCAGCTCATCACAGGTTCAGCGCTACACCTTC.

CDR3 sequence (DNA): TGTGCCAGCAGCTTAGAGTTGGGACAGGGGTACAATGAGCAGTTCTTC. The encoded protein is CASSLELGQGYNEQFF. The rearrangement links TRBV7-2 to TRBJ2-1; TRBD1 matches at 10 bases. V shed 1 base and J 4 bases; nucleotides not matched to a gene: 4. The CDR3 is made up of 16 amino acids. CDR1 SGHTA and CDR2 FQGNSA come from the germline V gene. The full variable domain, completed using reference TRBV7-2 and TRBJ2-1, is GAGVSQSPSNKVTEKGKDVELRCDPISGHTALYWYRQSLGQGLEFLIYFQGNSAPDKSGLPSDRFSAERTGGSVSTLTIQRTQQEDSAVYLCASSLELGQGYNEQFFGPGTRLTVL.

V gene TRBV29-1 combines with J gene TRBJ2-3; no definite D call. The ends were cut back, 6 bases at V and 0 bases at J, with 10 bases in the middle. Germline CDR1 reads SQVTM; CDR2 reads ANQGSEA. The CDR3 sequence is 13 residues long. The DNA of the CDR3 is TGCAGCGTCGCCGACGGTAGCACAGATACGCAGTATTTT. Translation gives CSVADGSTDTQYF.

The rearrangement links TRBV5-1 to TRBJ1-1, with D possibly TRBD1 on 5 matching bases. This CDR3 is 18 amino acids long. CDR1 SGHRS and CDR2 YFSETQ come from the germline V gene. V shed 0 bases and J shed 1 base, with 19 bases lying between them. In DNA form, the CDR3 reads TGCGCCAGCAGCTTGGAGGCAGGGTACGAATTGAGGAACACTGAAGCTTTCTTT. It encodes CASSLEAGYELRNTEAFF. Filled out from reference TRBV5-1 and TRBJ1-1, the complete variable domain reads KAGVTQTPRYLIKTRGQQVTLSCSPISGHRSVSWYQQTPGQGLQFLFEYFSETQRNKGNFPGRFSGRQFSNSRSEMNVSTLELGDSALYLCASSLEAGYELRNTEAFFGQGTRLTVV.

V is TRBV4-1 and J is TRBJ2-1; 12 bases are a match to TRBD2. After removal of 7 bases from V and 8 bases from J, the junction contained 6 bases not matched to a gene. Germline V CDR1 and CDR2: MGHRA, YSYEKL. This CDR3 is built from 14 residues. The CDR3 region has the DNA TGCGCCAGCAACCCACTAGCGGGGGGATATGAGCAGTTCTTC. Its translation is CASNPLAGGYEQFF.

The V and J genes are TRBV11-3 and TRBJ2-1; tentative D call: TRBD2 (7 bases). V was pared by 7 bases and J by 6 bases, with 19 bases between. This CDR3 spans 15 amino acids. Germline V gene lookup returns CDR1 SGHNT and CDR2 YENEEA. The CDR3 is CASTPGLGGSNEQFF. The CDR3 DNA sequence: TGTGCCAGCACCCCCGGACTAGGGGGGAGCAATGAGCAGTTCTTC.

In its sample, this clone was seen once. The rearrangement joins TRBV7-6 to TRBJ2-7; the D gene is possibly TRBD1 (5 bases). CDR3 length: 15 residues. Germline lookup yields CDR1 SGHVS and CDR2 FNYEAQ. Deletions cut 3 bases from V and 0 bases from J, with 12 bases between. CDR3 amino acids: CASSFSDSNSYEQYF. The CDR3 DNA reads as TGTGCCAGCAGCTTCTCAGACAGTAACTCCTACGAGCAGTACTTC.

About this clone itself: The same CDR3 can be traced to other DNA sequences in this sample. V gene TRBV18 combines with J gene TRBJ1-1; 9 nucleotides line up with TRBD1. J gave up 3 bases and V 3 bases, and 2 bases lay outside the gene matches. The CDR3 runs to 14 residues. Germline V gives CDR1 KGHSH, CDR2 LQKENI. The CDR3 is CASSPRQGDTEAFF. CDR3 nucleotides: TGTGCCAGCTCACCGAGACAGGGGGACACTGAAGCTTTCTTT. Filled out from reference TRBV18 and TRBJ1-1, the complete variable domain reads NAGVMQNPRHLVRRRGQEARLRCSPMKGHSHVYWYRQLPEEGLKFMVYLQKENIIDESGMPKERFSAEFPKEGPSILRIQQVVRGDSAAYFCASSPRQGDTEAFFGQGTRLTVV.

This clone was seen a few times. The CDR3 DNA follows: TGTGCCAGTAGTATACGGACGACTGAAGCTTTCTTT. It translates to CASSIRTTEAFF. The V and J genes are TRBV19 and TRBJ1-1; D gene unclear. CDR1 and CDR2 from the germline V gene are LNHDA and SQIVND (reference sequence). The CDR3 loop spans 12 amino acids. Trimming removed 2 bases at V and 5 bases at J, with 6 bases between.

The chain is built from TRBV6-6 and TRBJ1-2; 7 nucleotides match TRBD1. This CDR3 region has 13 residues. Per the germline V gene, CDR1 is MNHNY and CDR2 is SVGAGI (reference sequence). The J segment lost 5 bases and the V segment lost 5 bases, leaving 5 bases of the junction unmatched. Here the CDR3 reads CASSPTGAYGYTF. The CDR3 nucleotides read TGTGCCAGCAGTCCCACAGGGGCATATGGCTACACCTTC.

This chain joins TRBV19 and TRBJ1-2; tentatively, D is TRBD1 (5 bases). Germline V gene lookup returns CDR1 LNHDA and CDR2 SQIVND (reference sequence). V was cut by 10 bases and J by 8 bases, with 23 bases left in between. This CDR3 is built from 14 residues. CDR3 in amino acids: CATHRDGGRGGYTF. The CDR3 DNA is TGTGCCACCCACCGGGACGGCGGACGAGGGGGCTACACCTTC.

The chain links TRBV18 to TRBJ1-1; D unresolved. Deletions cut 3 bases from V and 2 bases from J, with 13 bases between. The germline V gene has CDR1 KGHSH and CDR2 LQKENI. The CDR3 contains 15 residues. CDR3 nucleotides: TGTGCCAGCTCACCTCTAGGCAACGAAAACACTGAAGCTTTCTTT. Protein: CASSPLGNENTEAFF.

V and J are TRBV30 and TRBJ2-7; D remains ambiguous. Germline-derived CDR1 and CDR2 are GTSNPN and SVGIG (reference sequence). Trimming removed 4 bases at V and 6 bases at J, with 13 bases between. This CDR3 has 12 residues. The chain's CDR3 is CAWKGHSGEQYF. CDR3 DNA: TGTGCCTGGAAGGGTCATTCGGGCGAGCAGTACTTC.

The chain carries TRBV30 and TRBJ2-7; 8 bases align to TRBD2. The ends lost 2 bases at V and 5 bases at J; junction bases unmatched: 14. The CDR3 sequence is 16 residues long. Germline V gene lookup returns CDR1 GTSNPN and CDR2 SVGIG (reference sequence). CDR3 in DNA: TGTGCCTGGAGTTTCGGCTCGCCGGGGGGGGGCAACGAGCAGTACTTC. It codes for CAWSFGSPGGGNEQYF.

This sequence joins TRBV6-5 and TRBJ1-5, with D possibly matching TRBD1 (5 bases). This CDR3 contains 15 residues. The germline CDR1 and CDR2 sequences are MNHEY and SVGAGI. V lost 6 bases and J lost 0, with 12 bases in between. CDR3: CASRSRGNSNQPQHF. The CDR3 DNA is TGTGCCAGCAGGTCTCGGGGGAATAGCAATCAGCCCCAGCATTTT.

The gene calls are TRBV19 and TRBJ1-5; D gene uncertain. Per the germline V gene, CDR1 is LNHDA and CDR2 is SQIVND (reference sequence). Deletions cut 3 bases from V and 2 bases from J, with 8 bases between. The length of the CDR3 is 14 residues. The CDR3 spells CASSIPGGNQPQHF. The CDR3 bases are TGTGCCAGTAGTATCCCAGGAGGCAATCAGCCCCAGCATTTT.